This T cell receptor (beta chain) was profiled in a study of spatial heterogeneity in lung cancer. Study information: The library had UMIs, and each TCR and UMI pair averaged more than ten raw reads.

The study tagged each TCR cDNA molecule with a unique molecular identifier. TCRdb processed the 5' RACE reads anew with MiXCR; each CDR3 protein has one entry. The sample includes about 52,000 distinct CDR3 sequences, roughly 7% seen only once; the top ten take 35%. V lost 7 bases and J 0 bases, leaving 9 bases between the germline ends. This CDR3 has 14 residues. Germline values: CDR1 SGHTA, CDR2 FQGNSA. Described time point: blood at routine non-recurrence follow-up after resection. From tumor, nontumor lung or frozen PBMC, whole RNA was taken unsorted for sequencing. This clonotype has only a few counts.

This TCR was sampled from a female donor with early-stage non-small cell lung cancer. The material was PBMCs, obtained at follow-up. The chain couples TRBV7-2 to TRBJ2-2; D gene uncertain. CDR3 sequence (DNA): TGTGCCAGCAAGATTCGACCGAACACCGGGGAGCTGTTTTTT. Encoded protein: CASKIRPNTGELFF.